The T cell receptor (beta chain) under discussion was sequenced for a study of blood T cell repertoires in COVID-19. Per germline, CDR1 GTSNPN and CDR2 SVGIG (reference sequence). V lost 0 bases, J lost 1 base, and 12 bases lay in between. The CDR3 loop spans 15 amino acids. Clinical history as reported by participants underpinned cohort assignment. In the 2 weeks before study entry, exposed participants met a COVID-19 case, which was PCR-confirmed or clinician-diagnosed. Authors' analysis steps: It was from reference gene primer amplification that nucleated cell counts were estimated. Method: immunoSEQ multiplex PCR; TCRdb's copy keeps in-frame clones and lacks some. V and J calls and clone size are those listed in that table; D and trimming were worked out from the DNA. The repertoire has some 400,000 clones, 90% to 95% of them found once; the top ten carry 0.8% to 0.9%.

The clonotype originates from a woman aged 40-49 years who had been exposed to COVID-19. The chain couples TRBV30 to TRBJ2-5, with TRBD2 as a possible D gene (7 bases). Sequenced sample: PBMCs or T cells enriched from blood (not recorded which). DNA for the CDR3: TGTGCCTGGAGTGTAGGGGGGGGGACCCAAGAGACCCAGTACTTC. Translating it yields CAWSVGGGTQETQYF.